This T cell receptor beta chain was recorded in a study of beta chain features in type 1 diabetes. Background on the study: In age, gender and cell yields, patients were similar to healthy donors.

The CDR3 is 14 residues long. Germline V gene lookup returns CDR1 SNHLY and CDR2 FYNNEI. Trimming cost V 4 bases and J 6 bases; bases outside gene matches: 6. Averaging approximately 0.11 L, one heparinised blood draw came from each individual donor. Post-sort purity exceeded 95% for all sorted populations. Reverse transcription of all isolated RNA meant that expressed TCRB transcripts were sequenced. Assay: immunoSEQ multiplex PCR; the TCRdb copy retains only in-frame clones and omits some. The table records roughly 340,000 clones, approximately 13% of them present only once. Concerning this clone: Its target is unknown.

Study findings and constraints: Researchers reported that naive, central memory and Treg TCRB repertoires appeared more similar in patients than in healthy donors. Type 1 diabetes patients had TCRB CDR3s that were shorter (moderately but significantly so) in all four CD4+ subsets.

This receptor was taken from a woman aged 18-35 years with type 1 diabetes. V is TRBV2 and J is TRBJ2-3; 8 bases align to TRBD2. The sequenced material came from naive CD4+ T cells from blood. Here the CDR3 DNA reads TGTGCCAGCAGTGGAGGCGGGGGGTGGGATACGCAGTATTTT. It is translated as CASSGGGGWDTQYF.